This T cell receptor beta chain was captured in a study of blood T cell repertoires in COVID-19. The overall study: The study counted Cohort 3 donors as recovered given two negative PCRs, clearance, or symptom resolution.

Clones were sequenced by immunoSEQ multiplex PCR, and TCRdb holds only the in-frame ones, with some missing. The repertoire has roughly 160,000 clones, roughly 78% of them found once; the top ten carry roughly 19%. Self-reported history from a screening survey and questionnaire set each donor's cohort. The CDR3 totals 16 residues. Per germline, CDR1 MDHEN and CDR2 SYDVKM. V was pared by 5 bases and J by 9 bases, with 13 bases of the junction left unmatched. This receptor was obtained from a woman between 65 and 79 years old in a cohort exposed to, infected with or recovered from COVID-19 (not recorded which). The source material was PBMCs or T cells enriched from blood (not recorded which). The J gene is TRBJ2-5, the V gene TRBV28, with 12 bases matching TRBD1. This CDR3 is CASSLSGTGGPGAQYF. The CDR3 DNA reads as TGTGCCAGCAGTCTCTCCGGGACAGGGGGCCCAGGGGCCCAGTACTTC.